This T cell receptor beta chain was retrieved from a study of T cell repertoires in ileal Crohn's disease. Study information: Surgery for a complication: stricturing in about 61%, penetrating in around 39%. Findings and caveats of the study: Clonal expansions were more frequent in active smokers than non-smokers at surgery. Clonality above 26.8% at surgery always came with endoscopic recurrence.

To note about this clone: Its antigen remains unidentified.

Germline CDR1 SGHKS, CDR2 YYEKEE (reference sequence). The CDR3 spans 13 residues. V lost 6 bases to trimming and J lost 3 bases, with 11 bases between them. The repertoire was sequenced with immunoSEQ multiplex PCR; TCRdb's copy has only in-frame clones and lacks some. The sample includes hundreds of clones, about four fifths of them seen just once. The source material was ileal tissue. The sequence was collected from an adult with Crohn's disease. The chain links TRBV5-5 to TRBJ2-3; D could derive from TRBD1 or TRBD2 (5 bases each). CDR3 coding DNA: TGTGCCAGCACCCTAGGGGAGACAGATACGCAGTATTTT. Protein product: CASTLGETDTQYF.